The T cell receptor beta chain under discussion was sequenced for a study of post-analysis software for immune sequencing data. Libraries were made from TCR beta cDNA, and they carried unique molecular identifiers. MiXCR, run by TCRdb on the PCR reads, gives a single entry per CDR3 protein. The sample gives hundreds of thousands of distinct CDR3 sequences, approximately 53% of which show up once; 4% to 5.5% is in the top ten. CDR3 size: 15 residues. Germline V gene data show CDR1 as SGHRS and CDR2 as YFSETQ. V was pared by 3 bases and J by 0 bases, with 11 bases between. In this sample, this clonotype turned up a few times. What it binds is not known. Study observations and caveats: Strong co-clustering by F measure linked samples that shared a preparation batch. The five TRBV segments detected at higher frequency in patients than in controls included TRBV5-6, TRBV5-1 and TRBV20-1. The normalized Chao1 diversity of multiple sclerosis patients was significantly lower than that of controls.

This TCR was recovered from a girl aged 5 to 17 with multiple sclerosis. The J gene is TRBJ2-3, the V gene TRBV5-1; D is uncertain. Sequenced: blood. The CDR3 sequence: CASSYSPTSTDTQYF. CDR3 nucleotides: TGCGCCAGCAGCTACTCTCCTACCAGCACAGATACGCAGTATTTT.